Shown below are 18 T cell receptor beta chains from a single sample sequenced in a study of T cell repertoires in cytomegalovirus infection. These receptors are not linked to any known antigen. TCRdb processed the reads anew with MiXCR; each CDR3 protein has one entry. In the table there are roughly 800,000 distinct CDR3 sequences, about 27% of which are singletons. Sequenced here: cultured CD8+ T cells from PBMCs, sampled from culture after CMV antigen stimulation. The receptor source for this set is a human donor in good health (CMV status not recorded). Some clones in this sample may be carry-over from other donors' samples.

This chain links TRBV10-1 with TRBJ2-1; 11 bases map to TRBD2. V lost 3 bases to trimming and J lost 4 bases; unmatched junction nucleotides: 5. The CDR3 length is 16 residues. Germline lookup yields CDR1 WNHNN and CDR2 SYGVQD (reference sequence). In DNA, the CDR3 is TGCGCCAGCAGTGAACGACTAGCGGGGAGATACAATGAGCAGTTCTTC. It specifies CASSERLAGRYNEQFF.

For the CDR3, the DNA is TGTGCCAGCAGCGTAGCTTCGGACAGGGGGAACTATGGCTACACCTTC. Translating gives CASSVASDRGNYGYTF. This chain connects TRBV9 to TRBJ1-2; 10 bases agree with TRBD1. Germline lookup yields CDR1 SGDLS and CDR2 YYNGEE. This CDR3 contains 16 residues. V gave up 0 bases and J gave up 2 bases; unmatched junction bases: 4.

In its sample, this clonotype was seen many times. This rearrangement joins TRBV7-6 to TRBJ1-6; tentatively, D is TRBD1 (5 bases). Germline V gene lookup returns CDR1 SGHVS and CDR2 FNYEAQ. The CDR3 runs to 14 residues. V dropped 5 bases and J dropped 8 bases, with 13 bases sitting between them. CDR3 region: CASSRIGVDSPLHF. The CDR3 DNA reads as TGTGCCAGCAGCCGAATAGGGGTCGATTCACCCCTCCACTTT.

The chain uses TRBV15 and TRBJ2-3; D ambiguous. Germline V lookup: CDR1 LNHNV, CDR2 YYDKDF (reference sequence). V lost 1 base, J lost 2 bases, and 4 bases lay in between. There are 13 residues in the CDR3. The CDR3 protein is CATSRAYTDTQYF. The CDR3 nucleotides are TGTGCCACCAGCAGAGCCTACACAGATACGCAGTATTTT. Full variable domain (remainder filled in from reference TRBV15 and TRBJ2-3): DAMVIQNPRYQVTQFGKPVTLSCSQTLNHNVMYWYQQKSSQAPKLLFHYYDKDFNNEADTPDNFQSRRPNTSFCFLDIRSPGLGDTAMYLCATSRAYTDTQYFGPGTRLTVL.

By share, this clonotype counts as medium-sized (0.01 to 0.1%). In DNA form, the CDR3 reads TGTGCCAGCACCTCAACAGGGCAAGAGACCCAGTACTTC. Residues: CASTSTGQETQYF. The V and J genes are TRBV28 and TRBJ2-5; a weak D match, TRBD1 (6 bases). With 7 bases removed from V and 2 bases from J, the gap between germline ends came to 11 bases. CDR3 length: 13 amino acids. Germline lookup yields CDR1 MDHEN and CDR2 SYDVKM.

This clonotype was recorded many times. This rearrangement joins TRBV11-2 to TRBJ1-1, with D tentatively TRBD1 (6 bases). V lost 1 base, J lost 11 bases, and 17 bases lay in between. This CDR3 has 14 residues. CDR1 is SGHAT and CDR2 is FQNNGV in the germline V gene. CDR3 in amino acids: CASSLVRTAQEAFF. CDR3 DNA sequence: TGTGCCAGCAGCTTAGTTAGGACAGCTCAGGAGGCTTTCTTT. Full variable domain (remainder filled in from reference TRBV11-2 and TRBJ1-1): EAGVAQSPRYKIIEKRQSVAFWCNPISGHATLYWYQQILGQGPKLLIQFQNNGVVDDSQLPKDRFSAERLKGVDSTLKIQPAKLEDSAVYLCASSLVRTAQEAFFGQGTRLTVV.

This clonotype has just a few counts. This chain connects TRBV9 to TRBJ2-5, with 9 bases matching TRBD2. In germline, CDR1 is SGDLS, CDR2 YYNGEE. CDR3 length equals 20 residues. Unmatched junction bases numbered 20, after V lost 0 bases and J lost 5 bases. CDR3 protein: CASSVDGTRERGVSYETQYF. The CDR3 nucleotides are TGTGCCAGCAGCGTAGACGGGACACGAGAGCGGGGGGTTTCGTACGAGACCCAGTACTTC.

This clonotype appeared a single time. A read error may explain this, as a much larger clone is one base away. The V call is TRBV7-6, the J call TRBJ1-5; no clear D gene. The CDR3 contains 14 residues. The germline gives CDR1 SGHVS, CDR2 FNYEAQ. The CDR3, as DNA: TGTGCCAGCAGCCCATGGGGTAGCATTCAGCCCCAGCATTTT. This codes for CASSPWGSIQPQHF. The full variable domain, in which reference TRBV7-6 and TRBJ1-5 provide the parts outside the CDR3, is GAGVSQSPRYKVTKRGQDVALRCDPISGHVSLYWYRQALGQGPEFLTYFNYEAQQDKSGLPNDRFSAERPEGSISTLTIQRTEQRDSAMYRCASSPWGSIQPQHFGDGTRLSIL.

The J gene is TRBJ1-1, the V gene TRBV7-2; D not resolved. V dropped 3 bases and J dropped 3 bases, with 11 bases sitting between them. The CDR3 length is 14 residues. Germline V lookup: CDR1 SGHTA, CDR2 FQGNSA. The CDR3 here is CASSLRKTYTEAFF. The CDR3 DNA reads TGTGCCAGCAGCTTGAGAAAGACTTACACTGAAGCTTTCTTT.

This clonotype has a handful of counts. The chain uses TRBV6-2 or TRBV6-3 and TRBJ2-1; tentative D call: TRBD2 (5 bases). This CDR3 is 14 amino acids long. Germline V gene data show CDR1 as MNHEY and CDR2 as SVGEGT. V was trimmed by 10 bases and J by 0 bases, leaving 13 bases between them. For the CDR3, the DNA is TGTGCCACCGGGGAGACTCGCTCCTACAATGAGCAGTTCTTC. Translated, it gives CATGETRSYNEQFF.

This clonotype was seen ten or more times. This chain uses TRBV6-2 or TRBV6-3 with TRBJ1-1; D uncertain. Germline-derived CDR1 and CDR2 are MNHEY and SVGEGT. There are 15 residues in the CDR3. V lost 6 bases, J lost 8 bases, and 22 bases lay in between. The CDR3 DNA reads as TGTGCCAGCAGGGGATTTATCGCCTTGGCGGAGGAAGCTTTCTTT. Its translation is CASRGFIALAEEAFF.

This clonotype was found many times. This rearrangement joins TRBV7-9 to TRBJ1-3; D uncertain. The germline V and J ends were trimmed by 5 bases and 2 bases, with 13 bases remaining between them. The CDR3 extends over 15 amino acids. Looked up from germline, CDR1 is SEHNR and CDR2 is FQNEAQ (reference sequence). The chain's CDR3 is CASSPREGTGNTIYF. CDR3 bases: TGTGCCAGCAGCCCCCGGGAAGGAACTGGAAACACCATATATTTT. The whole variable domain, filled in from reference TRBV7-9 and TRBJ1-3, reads DTGVSQNPRHKITKRGQNVTFRCDPISEHNRLYWYRQTLGQGPEFLTYFQNEAQLEKSRLLSDRFSAERPKGSFSTLEIQRTEQGDSAMYLCASSPREGTGNTIYFGEGSWLTVV.

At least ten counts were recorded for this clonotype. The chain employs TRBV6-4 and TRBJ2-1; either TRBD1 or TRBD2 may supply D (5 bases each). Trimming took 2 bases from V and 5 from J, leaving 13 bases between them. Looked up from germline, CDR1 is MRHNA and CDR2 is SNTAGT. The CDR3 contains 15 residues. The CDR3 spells CASSDDGTTNNEQFF. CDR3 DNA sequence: TGTGCCAGCAGTGACGATGGGACGACCAACAATGAGCAGTTCTTC.

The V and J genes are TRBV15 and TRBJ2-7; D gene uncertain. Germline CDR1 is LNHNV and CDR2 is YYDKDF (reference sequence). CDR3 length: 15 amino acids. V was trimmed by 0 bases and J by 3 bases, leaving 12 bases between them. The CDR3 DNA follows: TGTGCCACCAGCAGAGACCGGTACCTAGACTACGAGCAGTACGTC. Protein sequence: CATSRDRYLDYEQYV.

This CDR3 is CASSLWGAQATNEKLFF. The DNA for the CDR3 is TGTGCCAGCAGTTTATGGGGGGCACAGGCAACTAATGAAAAACTGTTTTTT. The chain has TRBV12-3 or TRBV12-4 and TRBJ1-4; TRBD1 might be the D (6 bases). The length of the CDR3 is 17 residues. The V and J ends lost 2 bases and 0 bases respectively, with 13 bases between them.

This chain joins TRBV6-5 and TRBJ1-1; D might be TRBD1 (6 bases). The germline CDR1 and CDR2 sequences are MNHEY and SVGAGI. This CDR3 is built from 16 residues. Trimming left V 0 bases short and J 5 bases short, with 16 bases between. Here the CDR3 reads CASSYSPPGARTEAFF. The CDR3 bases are TGTGCCAGCAGTTACTCCCCACCAGGGGCGAGGACTGAAGCTTTCTTT.

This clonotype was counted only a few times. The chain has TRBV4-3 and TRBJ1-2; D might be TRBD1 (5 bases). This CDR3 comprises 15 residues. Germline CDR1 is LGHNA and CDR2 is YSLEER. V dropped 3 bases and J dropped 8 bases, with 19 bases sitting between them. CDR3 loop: CASSHRRGGMTGYTF. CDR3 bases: TGCGCCAGCAGCCATCGCCGGGGGGGGATGACAGGCTACACCTTC.

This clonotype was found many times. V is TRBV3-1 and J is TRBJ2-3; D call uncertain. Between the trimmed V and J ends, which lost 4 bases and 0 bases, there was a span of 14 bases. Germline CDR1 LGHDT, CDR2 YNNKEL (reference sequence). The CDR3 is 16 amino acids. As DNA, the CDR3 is TGTGCCAGCAGCCTTCAAATGGTGTCTAGCACAGATACGCAGTATTTT. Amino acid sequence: CASSLQMVSSTDTQYF.